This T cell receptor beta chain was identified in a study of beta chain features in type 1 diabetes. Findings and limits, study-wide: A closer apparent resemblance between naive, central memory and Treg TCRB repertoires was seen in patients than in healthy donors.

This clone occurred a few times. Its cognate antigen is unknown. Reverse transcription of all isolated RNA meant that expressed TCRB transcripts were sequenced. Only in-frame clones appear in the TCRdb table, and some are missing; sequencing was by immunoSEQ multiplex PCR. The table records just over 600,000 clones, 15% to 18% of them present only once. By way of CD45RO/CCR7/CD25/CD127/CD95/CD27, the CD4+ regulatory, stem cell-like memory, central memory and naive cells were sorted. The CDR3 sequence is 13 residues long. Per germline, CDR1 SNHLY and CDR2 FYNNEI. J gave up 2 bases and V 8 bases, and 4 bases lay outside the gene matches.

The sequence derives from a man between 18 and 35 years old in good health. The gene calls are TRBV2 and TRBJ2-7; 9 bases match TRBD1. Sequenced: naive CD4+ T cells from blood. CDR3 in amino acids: CASSRDRAYEQYF. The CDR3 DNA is TGTGCCAGCTCCCGGGACAGGGCCTACGAGCAGTACTTC.